This TCR beta chain derives from a study of blood T cell repertoires in COVID-19 (dated by TCRdb to the early 2020s). About the full investigation: The collaborator samples originated in the United States, Italy and Spain and spanned the acute and convalescent phases of COVID-19. The prospective study material was composed of cDNA or gDNA derived from T cells, B-cell-depleted T cells, or PBMCs. Deeply sampled blood TCRbeta repertoires from subjects exposed to, actively infected with, or recovered from COVID-19 were included in the dataset. The repertoires were released in a freely available public database intended as a resource for research on the immune response to SARS-CoV-2. The samples were drawn from the first 160 participants of the ongoing ImmuneRACE study and from 950 to 1,500 subjects provided by 6 global collaborators. The sample metadata nearly always contained a de-identified subject ID, COVID-19 status, age in years and sex. Where available, HLA class I and class II types were taken from metadata supplied by the sample provider and were not determined by assay-based typing.

TCRbeta CDR3 regions were amplified from genomic DNA by means of the immunoSEQ Assay, a bias-controlled multiplex PCR. In the paper's pipeline: The number of nucleated cells in each sample was estimated by amplification of reference gene primers within the assay. To quantify the absolute abundance of each unique TCRbeta CDR3 rearrangement, sequence reads were collapsed and filtered. Productive Simpson clonality was computed per sample as the square root of Simpson's diversity index over productive rearrangements. This immuneACCESS table, as held by TCRdb, lists in-frame sequences with V and J called but not all clones. Of the missing ones, under half trace to an unresolved V gene in checked studies; the others have no known cause. V and J calls and clone size are given by that table; D and trimming were obtained from the DNA. The sample has about 38,000 clones on record, almost 90% of them singletons. The biggest ten clones account for about 25% of the sample.

V loses 2 bases, J loses 4 bases, and the germline ends lie 21 bases apart. There are 17 amino acids in the CDR3, from cysteine to phenylalanine inclusive. CDR3 DNA only is kept here, 51 bases in frame from base 1. CDR1 SGHTA and CDR2 FQGNSA were looked up in the germline V gene. Comment on this clone: This clone's antigen is unknown. The sample holds no much larger clone one base away, and base qualities are not on file.

What the research found in general, with its limitations: The amount of clinical and demographic metadata varied by source and participant and was provided uncurated.

Whole blood was collected in K2EDTA tubes by collaborating institutions according to the institutions' own protocols. For TCRbeta analysis, collaborators shipped samples in one of three forms: frozen whole blood, isolated PBMCs, or DNA extracted from either of those sample types. The rearranged segments are TRBV7-2 and TRBJ2-7; TRBD2 is perhaps the D gene, given 7 matching bases. The sample was peripheral blood. The source of this sequence is a man between 60 and 75 years old with active or convalescent COVID-19. The CDR3 amino acid sequence is: CASSLLQGGPKPYEQYF. The DNA sequence is TGTGCCAGCAGCTTATTACAGGGAGGGCCGAAGCCTTACGAGCAGTACTTC. Full variable domain (CDR3 extended with the reference TRBV7-2 and TRBJ2-7 proteins): GAGVSQSPSNKVTEKGKDVELRCDPISGHTALYWYRQSLGQGLEFLIYFQGNSAPDKSGLPSDRFSAERTGGSVSTLTIQRTQQEDSAVYLCASSLLQGGPKPYEQYFGPGTRLTVT.